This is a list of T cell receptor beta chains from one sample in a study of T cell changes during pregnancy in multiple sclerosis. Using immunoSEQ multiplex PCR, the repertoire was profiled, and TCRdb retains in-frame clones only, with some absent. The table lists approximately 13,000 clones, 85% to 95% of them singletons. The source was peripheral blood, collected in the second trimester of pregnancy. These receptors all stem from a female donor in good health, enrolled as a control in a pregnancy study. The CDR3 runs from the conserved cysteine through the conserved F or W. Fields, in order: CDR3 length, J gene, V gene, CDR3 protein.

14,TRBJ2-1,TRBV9,CASSVGERYNEQFF
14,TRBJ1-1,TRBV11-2,CASRNLRGYTEAFF
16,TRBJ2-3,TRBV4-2,CASSPRDRVDTDTQYF
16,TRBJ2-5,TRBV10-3,CAISDGVAGGSETQYF
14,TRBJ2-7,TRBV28,CASGGSGSGYEQYF
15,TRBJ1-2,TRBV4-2,CASSPNLGQGGGYTF
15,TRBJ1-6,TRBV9,CASSVVGTGDSPLHF
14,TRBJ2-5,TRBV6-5,CASSGLAGGETQYF
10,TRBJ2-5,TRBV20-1,CSAVQETQYF
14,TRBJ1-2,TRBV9,CASSLSGGFYGYTF
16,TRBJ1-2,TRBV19,CASMRIGGQQRRGYTF
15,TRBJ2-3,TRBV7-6,CASSLAGGWTDTQYF
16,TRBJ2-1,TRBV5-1,CASSSPPGQGYNEQFF
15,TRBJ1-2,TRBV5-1,CASSLVGTEDYGYTF
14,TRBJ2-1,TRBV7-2,CASKAWRDHNEQFF
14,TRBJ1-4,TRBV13,CASSWGQVNEKLFF
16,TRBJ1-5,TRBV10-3,CAISPKGHNSNQPQHF
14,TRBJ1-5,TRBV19,CASSRYRGNQPQHF
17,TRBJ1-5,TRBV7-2,CASSLHQRPGSNQPQHF
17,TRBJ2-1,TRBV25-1,CASSGGTGVPGDNEQFF
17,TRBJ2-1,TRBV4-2,CASSSLAGLAGSNEQFF
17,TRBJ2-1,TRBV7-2,CASSQTGLAGGRNEQFF
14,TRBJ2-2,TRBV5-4,CASSLRGSSGELFF
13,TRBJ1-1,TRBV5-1,CASSFTANTEAFF